The T cell receptor (beta chain) described here comes from a study of shared clonotypes between healthy human individuals. Assay used: immunoSEQ multiplex PCR; TCRdb lists only in-frame clones, some missing. This table has around 600,000 clones, approximately 95% appearing once. Positive CCR7 selection of CD45RO-negative cells yielded the naive CD8 cells, and terminally differentiated effector memory CD45RA+ cells were excluded. As to this clone: Antigen specificity is unknown.

Study-wide points: For naive CD4 cells, 5% to 6.5% of clonotypes were shared across a few donors.

The CDR3 runs to 17 residues. The rearrangement links TRBV21-1 to TRBJ2-7; TRBD2 is taken as the D call from the table, unchecked against the DNA. TRBV21-1 is described as a pseudogene. This clonotype was sampled from a woman aged 25 to 39 in good health. The sequencing sample was made of naive CD8+ T cells sorted from blood. The CDR3 protein is CASSSGLAGLPPSEQYF. The CDR3 DNA is TGTGCCAGCAGCAGCGGACTAGCGGGATTGCCCCCCAGCGAGCAGTACTTC.